The 10 T cell receptor beta chains listed next were all sequenced from one sample in a study of blood T cell repertoires in COVID-19. Assay used: immunoSEQ multiplex PCR; TCRdb lists only in-frame clones, some missing. The sample holds around 87,000 clones, nearly 90% seen once. The sequenced material came from peripheral blood. The source is a man in his fifties or sixties with acute or convalescent COVID-19.

Concerning this clone itself: At one end, the junction sequence differs from germline, possibly due to a read error. This rearrangement joins TRBV7-9 to TRBJ2-1; 7 nucleotides line up with TRBD2. CDR3 length equals 11 residues. CDR1 is SEHNR and CDR2 is FQNEAQ in the germline V gene (reference sequence). CDR3 sequence (DNA): TGTGCCAGCAGCCTAGCGGAGAGGCCGTTCTTC. Encoded protein: CASSLAERPFF.

The chain employs TRBV9 and TRBJ2-1; 8 nucleotides line up with TRBD2. The CDR3 length is 17 residues. V trimming: 0 bases; J trimming: 4 bases; junction bases outside the gene matches: 9. From germline, CDR1 is SGDLS and CDR2 YYNGEE. The CDR3 loop reads CASSVEGMGGGYNEQFF. The DNA of the CDR3 is TGTGCCAGCAGCGTAGAGGGAATGGGCGGGGGGTACAATGAGCAGTTCTTC.

The chain joins TRBV24-1 to TRBJ1-1; D is perhaps TRBD1 (6 bases). Trimming pared 7 bases from V and 6 bases from J, leaving 20 bases between. CDR3 size: 15 residues. The germline V gene encodes CDR1 KGHDR and CDR2 SFDVKD. CDR3 bases: TGTGCCACCAGATGCTGCAGGGGTGGATTCGCTGAAGCTTTCTTT. This encodes CATRCCRGGFAEAFF.

CDR3 nucleotides: TGTGCCAGCAGCCTCCCCGGACAGGGCCTTGAAGGGAAACTGTTTTTT. This translates into CASSLPGQGLEGKLFF. The rearrangement joins TRBV3-1 (or the pseudogene TRBV3-2) to TRBJ1-4, with 8 bases lining up with TRBD1. Losses at the gene ends were 4 bases for V and 11 bases for J; bases not matched to a gene: 15. In germline, CDR1 is LGHDT, CDR2 YNNKEL (reference sequence). The CDR3 totals 16 residues.

The rearrangement links TRBV9 to TRBJ1-2; D is unclear. V was shortened by 0 bases and J by 3 bases, with 9 bases between the two germline ends. CDR3 length equals 14 residues. CDR1 is SGDLS, CDR2 YYNGEE, per germline. CDR3 in amino acids: CASSVAGDHYGYTF. The CDR3 coding sequence is TGTGCCAGCAGCGTAGCCGGGGATCACTATGGCTACACCTTC.

The CDR3 loop reads CASSLRIDRVDEQFF. CDR3 nucleotide sequence: TGTGCCAGCAGCTTGCGAATCGACAGGGTAGATGAGCAGTTCTTC. The rearrangement uses TRBV5-4 and TRBJ2-1, with 7 bases identical to TRBD1. The CDR3 has 15 amino acids. V shed 1 base, J shed 8 bases, and the junction held 9 bases outside the gene matches. Germline-derived CDR1 and CDR2 are SGHNT and YYREEE (reference sequence).

This chain connects TRBV5-4 to TRBJ1-2; the match to TRBD1 covers 8 bases. The CDR3 length is 14 residues. Germline-derived CDR1 and CDR2 are SGHNT and YYREEE (reference sequence). The V and J ends lost 5 bases and 6 bases, in that order; junction bases with no gene match: 9. CDR3 nucleotide sequence: TGTGCCAGCAGGACGGACAGGGCCGCGCATGGCTACACCTTC. Translated, it gives CASRTDRAAHGYTF.

This sequence joins TRBV18 and TRBJ1-3, with 9 bases fitting TRBD1. The CDR3 is 17 amino acids. In germline, CDR1 is KGHSH, CDR2 LQKENI. V was clipped by 3 bases and J by 0 bases; unmatched bases: 6. The DNA for the CDR3 is TGTGCCAGCTCACCCGTCCGACAGGGGGACTCTGGAAACACCATATATTTT. Its translation is CASSPVRQGDSGNTIYF.

The sample holds a few counts of this clone. CDR3 residues: CASSQEVGRTDTQYF. CDR3 sequence (DNA): TGTGCCAGCAGCCAAGAAGTGGGGCGCACAGATACGCAGTATTTT. V gene TRBV4-2 combines with J gene TRBJ2-3; weak D call: TRBD1 (5 bases). V dropped 0 bases and J dropped 1 base, with 8 bases sitting between them. Germline CDR1 reads LGHNA; CDR2 reads YNFKEQ. This CDR3 is 15 amino acids long.

This chain uses TRBV7-2 with TRBJ2-1; 10 positions agree with TRBD2. Germline V lookup: CDR1 SGHTA, CDR2 FQGNSA. The CDR3 has 15 residues. J was trimmed by 6 bases and V by 1 base; bases with no gene match: 3. The CDR3 sequence is CASSLELAGVNEQFF. As DNA, the CDR3 is TGTGCCAGCAGCTTAGAGCTAGCGGGGGTCAATGAGCAGTTCTTC.